This TCR beta chain came from a study of blood T cell repertoires in COVID-19. The overall study: Donors in the United States, Italy and Spain gave samples during acute or convalescent COVID-19.

Produced via immunoSEQ multiplex PCR; TCRdb's table is partial and in-frame only. The repertoire holds about 120,000 clones, 85% seen once, with roughly a tenth in the top ten. By share, this clone counts as medium-sized. The specimen was peripheral blood. The sequence came from a man aged 80 or over with acute or convalescent COVID-19.

The CDR3 region is CATSDFLPLAGITGELFF. DNA of the CDR3: TGTGCCACCAGTGATTTCCTCCCCCTAGCGGGAATAACCGGGGAGCTGTTTTTT. The chain joins TRBV24-1 to TRBJ2-2; 9 positions match TRBD2. With 1 base clipped from V and 5 bases from J, the junction kept 10 bases outside the gene matches. The germline V gene encodes CDR1 KGHDR and CDR2 SFDVKD. CDR3 size: 18 residues.